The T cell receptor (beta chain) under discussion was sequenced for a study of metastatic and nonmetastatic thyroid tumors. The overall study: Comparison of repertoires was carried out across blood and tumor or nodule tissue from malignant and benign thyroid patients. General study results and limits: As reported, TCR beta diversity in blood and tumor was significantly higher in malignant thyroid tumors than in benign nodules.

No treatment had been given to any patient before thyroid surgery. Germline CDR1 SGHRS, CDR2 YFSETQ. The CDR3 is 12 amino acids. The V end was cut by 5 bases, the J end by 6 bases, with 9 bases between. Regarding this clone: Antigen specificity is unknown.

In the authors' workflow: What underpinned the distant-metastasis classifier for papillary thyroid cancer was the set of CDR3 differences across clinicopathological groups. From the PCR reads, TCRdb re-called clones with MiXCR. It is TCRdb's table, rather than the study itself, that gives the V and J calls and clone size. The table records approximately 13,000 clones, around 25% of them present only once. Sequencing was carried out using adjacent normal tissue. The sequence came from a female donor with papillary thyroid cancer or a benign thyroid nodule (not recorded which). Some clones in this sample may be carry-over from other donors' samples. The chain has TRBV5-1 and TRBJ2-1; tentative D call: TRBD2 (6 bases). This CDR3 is CASRLTSNEQFF. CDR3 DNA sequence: TGCGCCAGCAGACTGACTAGCAATGAGCAGTTCTTC.